This is a list of T cell receptor beta chains from one sample in a study of T cell changes during pregnancy in multiple sclerosis. Generated by immunoSEQ multiplex PCR, the TCRdb table keeps only in-frame clones and is missing some. The repertoire holds about 75,000 clones, around 92% seen once, with 0.7% to 0.9% in the top ten. The sample was peripheral blood, taken in the first trimester of pregnancy. The source is a female donor in good health, enrolled as a control in a pregnancy study. Each CDR3 is given without its conserved first and last residue. The D gene is left open where the match is weak. Size values are once, few and many counts, or a class for expanded clones, and some rows have none.

>TRBD2|TRBV18|NA
ASSPGQGNSGSLTDTQY
>NA|TRBV21-1|NA
ASTWGGYNQPQH
>TRBD2|TRBV2|NA
ASSGGGRTGELF
>TRBD1|TRBV19|NA
ASSDETGRSPLH
>NA|TRBV28|NA
ASKSPTVDSYEQY
>TRBD2|TRBV6-1|NA
ASSEWGLDGTDTQY
>TRBD1|TRBV27|NA
ASSLSFRRDRTYEQY
>NA|TRBV18|NA
ASSPLSVGSFATNEKLF
>NA|TRBV15|NA
ATREGSGYEQY
>TRBD1|TRBV13|NA
ASSRQGALDTQY
>NA|TRBV29-1|NA
SVVVSGSDYT
>NA|TRBV14|few
ASSQVGGRTYGYT
>NA|TRBV18|NA
ASSPGGLLAKNIQY
>TRBD2|TRBV30|NA
AWSRLAGAGANVLT
>TRBD1|TRBV19|NA
ASSTSGQGAKEQY
>TRBD2|TRBV5-1|NA
ASSEYGGAGEQF
>TRBD1|TRBV27|NA
ASSQRDRPYNSPLH
>NA|TRBV5-6|NA
ASSPPLGGGPGEQY
>TRBD1|TRBV5-1|NA
ASSTGQGNYEQY
>TRBD1|TRBV28|NA
ASRQGINSPLH
>NA|TRBV7-2|NA
ASSLGGPTSGANVLT
>NA|TRBV28|NA
ASSLTVSYEQY
>NA|TRBV5-6|few
ASSLLAAPPLH
>TRBD2|TRBV5-1|NA
ASSSGLAGGSGNEQF
>NA|TRBV5-4|NA
ASSSGRSGNTIY
>NA|TRBV15|NA
ATSRDSPNSYSNQPQH
>NA|TRBV15|NA
ATSKGNYAGELF
>NA|TRBV12-5|few
ASGLVLGWNTEAF
>TRBD1|TRBV18|NA
ASSPGDRGSYNEQF
>TRBD2|TRBV7-2|NA
ASSRSGGRETQY
>NA|TRBV19|NA
ASSPRLNTGELF
>NA|TRBV6-1|medium-sized
ASRRSPNTGELF
>TRBD2|TRBV2|many
ASLPLAGFTYEQY
>NA|TRBV28|NA
ASSLWGGINEKLF
>TRBD1|TRBV18|few
ASSYQTGVNQPQH
>TRBD1|TRBV4-2|NA
ASSQESGTGGRTGELF
>TRBD1|TRBV5-4|NA
ASSQDRGHNEQF
>NA|TRBV18|NA
ASSLLPDTQY
>NA|TRBV5-1|NA
ASSFSPGSGNTIY
>TRBD1|TRBV6-5|NA
ASSYEVQGAEQF
>TRBD1|TRBV7-9|NA
ASSPPTPGQGRETQY
>TRBD1|TRBV28|NA
ASSFLDREGGYT